These 5 T cell receptor beta chains originate from one sample sequenced in a study of blood T cell repertoires in COVID-19. The protocol was immunoSEQ multiplex PCR, while the TCRdb copy is restricted to in-frame clones and leaves out a portion. The repertoire holds about 330,000 clones, with 92% as singletons. The sequenced material came from PBMCs or T cells enriched from blood (not recorded which). These receptor sequences come from a woman in her thirties who had recovered from COVID-19.

The chain joins TRBV7-3 to TRBJ2-5; possible D gene TRBD2, 6 bases. Germline V gene data show CDR1 as SGHTA and CDR2 as FQGTGA. Trimming pared 5 bases from V and 1 base from J, leaving 14 bases between. The CDR3 spans 15 residues. CDR3 sequence reads: CASSARGLPQETQYF. The CDR3 nucleotides are TGTGCCAGCAGCGCTCGGGGACTTCCCCAAGAGACCCAGTACTTC.

This chain uses TRBV28 with TRBJ1-6; perhaps TRBD1 as D (5 bases). Per germline, CDR1 MDHEN and CDR2 SYDVKM. Between the trimmed V and J ends, which lost 2 bases and 1 base, there was a span of 9 bases. The CDR3 sequence is 16 residues long. CDR3 sequence reads: CASSLRGESYNSPLHF. For the CDR3, the DNA is TGTGCCAGCAGTTTAAGGGGCGAGTCCTATAATTCACCCCTCCACTTT.

This clone has just one count. The genes are TRBV11-2 and TRBJ2-1, with a tentative D call TRBD1 (6 bases). Trimming took off 4 bases at V and 0 bases at J, with 13 bases between the two ends. The CDR3 length is 16 residues. Germline-derived CDR1 and CDR2 are SGHAT and FQNNGV. The CDR3 spells CASSSRQDRSYNEQFF. The CDR3 DNA follows: TGTGCCAGCAGCTCCCGACAGGACCGCTCCTACAATGAGCAGTTCTTC.

This clone occurred once. V gene TRBV28 combines with J gene TRBJ2-3, with 7 bases that match TRBD2. CDR3 length equals 19 residues. With 7 bases clipped from V and 0 bases from J, the junction kept 19 bases outside the gene matches. CDR1 is MDHEN, CDR2 SYDVKM, per germline. The DNA of the CDR3 is TGTGCCAGCAACCCCCCGCTACTAGCGCTAAGAACTAGCACAGATACGCAGTATTTT. It encodes CASNPPLLALRTSTDTQYF. The full variable domain, rest sourced from reference TRBV28 and TRBJ2-3, is DVKVTQSSRYLVKRTGEKVFLECVQDMDHENMFWYRQDPGLGLRLIYFSYDVKMKEKGDIPEGYSVSREKKERFSLILESASTNQTSMYLCASNPPLLALRTSTDTQYFGPGTRLTVL.

The chain combines TRBV6-6 with TRBJ1-1; D is unresolved. This CDR3 comprises 17 residues. CDR1 and CDR2 (germline): MNHNY, SVGAGI (reference sequence). The V end was cut by 5 bases, the J end by 6 bases, with 25 bases between. The CDR3 region is CASSPYSTTPTVAEAFF. The DNA of the CDR3 is TGTGCCAGCAGTCCCTATTCCACCACTCCTACTGTCGCTGAAGCTTTCTTT.